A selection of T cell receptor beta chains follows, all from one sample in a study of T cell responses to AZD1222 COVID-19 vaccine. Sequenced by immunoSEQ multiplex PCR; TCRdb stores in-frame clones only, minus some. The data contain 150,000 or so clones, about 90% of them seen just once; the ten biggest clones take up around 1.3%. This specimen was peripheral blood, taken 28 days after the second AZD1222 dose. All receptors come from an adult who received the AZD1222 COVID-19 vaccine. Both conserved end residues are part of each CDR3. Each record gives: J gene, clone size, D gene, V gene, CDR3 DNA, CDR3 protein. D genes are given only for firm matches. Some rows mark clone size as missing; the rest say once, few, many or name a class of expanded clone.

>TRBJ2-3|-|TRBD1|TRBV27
TGTGCCAGCAGTTCCCCGTATCAGGGGGCATCAAACACAGATACGCAGTATTTT
CASSSPYQGASNTDTQYF
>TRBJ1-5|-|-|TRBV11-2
TGTGCCAGCAGTCCGATACAGGGCTATAGCAATCAGCCCCAGCATTTT
CASSPIQGYSNQPQHF
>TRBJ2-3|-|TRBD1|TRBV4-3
TGCGCCAGCAGCCAAGATAGTGGGACAGGGAGGAATACGCAGTATTTT
CASSQDSGTGRNTQYF
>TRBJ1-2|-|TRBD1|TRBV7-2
TGTGCCAGCAGCTTTTCCCCGACAGGGGGGGGACGGGGCTACACCTTC
CASSFSPTGGGRGYTF
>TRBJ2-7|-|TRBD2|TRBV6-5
TGTGCCAGCCATGCTAGCGGGGTTACCTACGAGCAGTACTTC
CASHASGVTYEQYF
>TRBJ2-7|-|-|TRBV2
TGTGCCAGCAGTGACATGGGGCTATCGTCCTACGAGCAGTACTTC
CASSDMGLSSYEQYF
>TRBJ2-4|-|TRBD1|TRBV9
TGTGCCAGCAGCGTTTATGAAGGGGGCAACATTCAGTACTTC
CASSVYEGGNIQYF
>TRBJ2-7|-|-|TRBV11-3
TGTGCCAGCAGCTTGGCAGGACAGTACGAGCAGTACTTC
CASSLAGQYEQYF
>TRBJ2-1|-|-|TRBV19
TGTGCCAGTAGTACAACAGGGCATACTTACAATGAGCAGTTCTTC
CASSTTGHTYNEQFF
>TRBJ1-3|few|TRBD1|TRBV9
TGTGCCAGCAGCATCCTCGACAGGGACACTGGAAACACCATATATTTT
CASSILDRDTGNTIYF
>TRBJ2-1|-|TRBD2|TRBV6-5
TGTGCCAGCAGTTACCGACTAGCGGGCTACAATGAGCAGTTCTTC
CASSYRLAGYNEQFF
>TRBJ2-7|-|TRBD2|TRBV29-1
TGCAGCGTTGAAGTAGTGGACGGGAGGGCCCACTACGAGCAGTACTTC
CSVEVVDGRAHYEQYF
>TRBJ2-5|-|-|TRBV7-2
TGTGCCAGCAGCTCTCGGTTAGAGACCCAGTACTTC
CASSSRLETQYF
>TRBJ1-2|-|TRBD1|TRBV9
TGTGCCAGCAGCGTCGGGACAGACTTAAATGGCTACACCTTC
CASSVGTDLNGYTF
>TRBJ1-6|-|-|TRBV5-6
TGTGCCAGCAGCTTAGGGACACGCCTTTCACCCCTCCACTTT
CASSLGTRLSPLHF
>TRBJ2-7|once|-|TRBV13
TGTGCCAGCAGCTTAACGGACTCCTACGAGCAGTACTTC
CASSLTDSYEQYF